A single sample gave rise to the 28 T cell receptor beta chains below, sequenced in a study of blood T cell repertoires in COVID-19. Libraries were prepared by immunoSEQ multiplex PCR; TCRdb keeps only in-frame clonotypes and omits some of them. The sample yields 310,000 or so clones, approximately 90% seen once. Source material: peripheral blood. These TCRs come from a man aged 25-40 years with COVID-19, enrolled during active disease.

V and J are TRBV28 and TRBJ2-7; tentatively, D is TRBD2 (6 bases). The ends were cut back, 4 bases at V and 2 bases at J, with 6 bases in the middle. From germline, CDR1 is MDHEN and CDR2 SYDVKM. There are 12 residues in the CDR3. This CDR3 is CASSSGAYEQYF. The CDR3 DNA follows: TGTGCCAGCAGTTCGGGGGCCTACGAGCAGTACTTC.

DNA for the CDR3: TGTGCCAGCAGCCCAATGGGGGGGGCGCAGTACGAGCAGTACTTC. Protein: CASSPMGGAQYEQYF. The J gene is TRBJ2-7, the V gene TRBV7-2; D is possibly TRBD2 (7 bases). Deletions cut 5 bases from V and 4 bases from J, with 18 bases between. Per the germline V gene, CDR1 is SGHTA and CDR2 is FQGNSA. The CDR3 is 15 amino acids.

The chain combines TRBV27 with TRBJ2-7; 8 bases agree with TRBD1. Germline V lookup: CDR1 MNHEY, CDR2 SMNVEV (reference sequence). J gave up 3 bases and V 8 bases, and 3 bases lay outside the gene matches. CDR3 length: 12 amino acids. The DNA for the CDR3 is TGTGCCAGCCCAGGGACAGGCTACGAGCAGTACTTC. It yields the protein CASPGTGYEQYF.

This clone was observed once. This chain links TRBV19 with TRBJ2-2, with D unresolved. Looked up from germline, CDR1 is LNHDA and CDR2 is SQIVND (reference sequence). The CDR3 is made up of 15 amino acids. V shed 1 base and J shed 3 bases, with 9 bases lying between them. CDR3 coding DNA: TGTGCCAGTAGTATAGGCAGGTACTACACCGGGGAGCTGTTTTTT. This translates into CASSIGRYYTGELFF. Full variable domain (rest looked up from reference TRBV19 and TRBJ2-2): DGGITQSPKYLFRKEGQNVTLSCEQNLNHDAMYWYRQDPGQGLRLIYYSQIVNDFQKGDIAEGYSVSREKKESFPLTVTSAQKNPTAFYLCASSIGRYYTGELFFGEGSRLTVL.

V and J are TRBV6-2 or TRBV6-3 and TRBJ1-2; D may be TRBD1 (6 bases). The CDR3 totals 14 residues. Trimming pared 3 bases from V and 8 bases from J, leaving 16 bases between. Germline V gene data show CDR1 as MNHEY and CDR2 as SVGEGT. CDR3 nucleotide sequence: TGTGCCAGCAGTTATGGACGGGACACTCGCGGCTACACCTTC. It yields the protein CASSYGRDTRGYTF.

The chain employs TRBV6-5 and TRBJ1-1, with a weak D call TRBD1 (6 bases). CDR1 is MNHEY and CDR2 is SVGAGI in the germline V gene. Trimming removed 7 bases at V and 1 base at J, with 13 bases between. The CDR3 runs 14 residues. CDR3 in amino acids: CASIYREGNTEAFF. CDR3 DNA sequence: TGTGCCAGCATCTACAGGGAGGGGAACACTGAAGCTTTCTTT.

This clone has just one count. The V call is TRBV6-2 or TRBV6-3, the J call TRBJ1-5; D perhaps matches TRBD1 (6 bases). The V end was cut by 4 bases, the J end by 4 bases, with 8 bases between. The CDR3 length is 13 residues. Germline V gene lookup returns CDR1 MNHEY and CDR2 SVGEGT. CDR3 DNA sequence: TGTGCCAGCAGTTTGACAGGAAATCAGCCCCAGCATTTT. Translating it yields CASSLTGNQPQHF.

The chain links TRBV6-5 to TRBJ2-7, with 7 positions matching TRBD1. The J segment lost 3 bases and the V segment lost 7 bases, leaving 12 bases of the junction unmatched. The germline V gene has CDR1 MNHEY and CDR2 SVGAGI. The CDR3 is 15 amino acids. The CDR3, as DNA: TGTGCCAGCAACCACCTGGAACAGGGGTTCTACGAGCAGTACTTC. Translation gives CASNHLEQGFYEQYF.

The chain joins TRBV6-6 to TRBJ1-4, with 7 bases lining up with TRBD1. CDR1 is MNHNY, CDR2 SVGAGI, per germline (reference sequence). The CDR3 length is 14 residues. V lost 2 bases, J lost 7 bases, and 4 bases stayed unmatched. For the CDR3, the DNA is TGTGCCAGCAGTTACCGACAGGGTAGTGAAAAACTGTTTTTT. It yields the protein CASSYRQGSEKLFF.

The rearrangement links TRBV3-1 (or the pseudogene TRBV3-2) to TRBJ2-7, with a tentative D call TRBD2 (6 bases). Trimming shortened V by 7 bases and J by 6 bases, and 16 bases separated the two germline ends. The CDR3 extends over 13 amino acids. Germline V CDR1 and CDR2: LGHDT, YNNKEL (reference sequence). CDR3 DNA sequence: TGTGCCAGCATCCCTTTGGAGGGTTTCGAGCAGTACTTC. Protein: CASIPLEGFEQYF.

The chain is built from TRBV5-4 and TRBJ1-1; D is unclear. The V gene's germline CDR1 is SGHNT and CDR2 YYREEE (reference sequence). The CDR3 is 14 amino acids. The V and J ends lost 4 bases and 3 bases respectively, with 13 bases between them. In nucleotides, the CDR3 is TGTGCCAGCAGCCCCCGCTGGGAGGACACTGAAGCTTTCTTT. As protein: CASSPRWEDTEAFF.

The V call is TRBV27, the J call TRBJ1-1, with D perhaps matching TRBD1 (6 bases). The CDR3 is 14 amino acids. Between the trimmed V and J ends, which lost 3 bases and 5 bases, there was a span of 13 bases. Germline CDR1 and CDR2: MNHEY and SMNVEV (reference sequence). CDR3 DNA sequence: TGTGCCAGCAGTTTTAACAGGGTAAGGACTGAAGCTTTCTTT. Translated: CASSFNRVRTEAFF.

The chain carries TRBV18 and TRBJ2-7; 10 bases match TRBD2. Per the germline V gene, CDR1 is KGHSH and CDR2 is LQKENI. Trimming removed 1 base from V and 4 bases from J; junction bases left unmatched: 7. There are 16 residues in the CDR3. Here the CDR3 reads CASSPRLAGGLYEQYF. CDR3 in DNA: TGTGCCAGCTCACCACGTTTAGCGGGGGGACTTTACGAGCAGTACTTC.

This rearrangement joins TRBV5-1 to TRBJ2-5; TRBD2 might be the D (5 bases). V was shortened by 0 bases and J by 2 bases, with 8 bases between the two germline ends. Germline values: CDR1 SGHRS, CDR2 YFSETQ. The CDR3 contains 14 residues. This CDR3 is CASSLVRGQETQYF. DNA of the CDR3: TGCGCCAGCAGCTTGGTTCGGGGTCAAGAGACCCAGTACTTC.

The V gene is TRBV7-2, the J gene TRBJ2-7; 8 nucleotides agree with TRBD1. The junction had 6 bases not matched to a gene; V was cut back by 1 base and J by 7 bases. Germline CDR1 is SGHTA and CDR2 is FQGNSA. The CDR3 runs 14 residues. The CDR3 nucleotides read TGTGCCAGCAGCTTAGGAGACAGGGGTAGGGAGCAGTACTTC. Amino acid sequence: CASSLGDRGREQYF.

The V gene is TRBV6-2 or TRBV6-3, the J gene TRBJ1-2, with D hard to call. Trimming removed 5 bases at V and 3 bases at J, with 13 bases between. Germline CDR1 is MNHEY and CDR2 is SVGEGT. The CDR3 loop spans 14 amino acids. CDR3 nucleotide sequence: TGTGCCAGCAGTCGCCCAAGACAAGACTATGGCTACACCTTC. Translating gives CASSRPRQDYGYTF.

The genes are TRBV4-2 and TRBJ2-1; TRBD2 agrees at 10 bases. V lost 4 bases and J lost 8; bases outside the gene matches: 8. The CDR3 extends over 15 amino acids. The germline V gene encodes CDR1 LGHNA and CDR2 YNFKEQ. The CDR3 region is CASSPRLAGVDEQFF. As DNA, the CDR3 is TGTGCCAGCAGCCCCAGGCTAGCGGGAGTTGATGAGCAGTTCTTC.

V usage is TRBV11-2 and J usage is TRBJ2-7; the D gene is possibly TRBD2 (6 bases). CDR1 and CDR2 from the germline V gene are SGHAT and FQNNGV. This CDR3 is built from 15 residues. The V and J ends lost 0 bases and 2 bases respectively, with 11 bases between them. For the CDR3, the DNA is TGTGCCAGCAGCTTAGAAGGGACTTCGACCTACGAGCAGTACTTC. It yields the protein CASSLEGTSTYEQYF.

The genes are TRBV7-6 and TRBJ2-5; 8 bases match TRBD2. V dropped 7 bases and J dropped 8; count of bases not matched to a gene: 12. The V gene's germline CDR1 is SGHVS and CDR2 FNYEAQ. This CDR3 is built from 14 residues. The CDR3 region has the DNA TGTGCCAGCAAGGGAGCGGGGGCATTCATCACCCAGTACTTC. Translated: CASKGAGAFITQYF.

V is TRBV14 and J is TRBJ2-3; 7 bases align to TRBD2. The CDR3 length is 16 residues. CDR1 is SGHDN and CDR2 is FVKESK in the germline V gene. V lost 1 base and J lost 2; bases outside the gene matches: 6. The CDR3 DNA reads TGTGCCAGCAGCCAAGTGGGCCTAGCGGACACAGATACGCAGTATTTT. It codes for CASSQVGLADTDTQYF.

The genes are TRBV14 and TRBJ2-3; D is undetermined. Germline CDR1 SGHDN, CDR2 FVKESK. V was shortened by 4 bases and J by 2 bases, with 10 bases between the two germline ends. The length of the CDR3 is 14 residues. The CDR3 sequence: CASSPYRDTDTQYF. The DNA for the CDR3 is TGTGCCAGCAGCCCCTACAGAGACACAGATACGCAGTATTTT.

The chain has TRBV30 and TRBJ2-4, with D maybe TRBD1 (5 bases). In germline, CDR1 is GTSNPN, CDR2 SVGIG (reference sequence). V was clipped by 5 bases and J by 0 bases, with 11 bases between them. The CDR3 extends over 14 amino acids. CDR3 bases: TGTGCCTGGGACAGACACTTAGCCAAAAACATTCAGTACTTC. Amino acid sequence: CAWDRHLAKNIQYF.

V usage is TRBV7-9 and J usage is TRBJ2-3; the D is unclear. From germline, CDR1 is SEHNR and CDR2 FQNEAQ (reference sequence). The V gene lost 6 bases and the J gene lost 3 bases, with 4 bases spanning the gap. This CDR3 contains 11 residues. CDR3 sequence reads: CASRITDTQYF. In nucleotides, the CDR3 is TGTGCCAGCAGAATAACAGATACGCAGTATTTT.

CDR3 region: CASSLEYASTGVPGELFF. The CDR3 bases are TGCGCCAGCAGTCTCGAATACGCATCAACGGGAGTTCCCGGGGAGCTGTTTTTT. The chain combines TRBV23-1 with TRBJ2-2, with D perhaps TRBD2 (6 bases). TRBV23-1 is an open reading frame whose function is uncertain. CDR3 size: 18 residues. Between the trimmed V and J ends, which lost 4 bases and 6 bases, there was a span of 24 bases.

The sample holds one count of this clone. The genes are TRBV19 and TRBJ1-4; 10 bases align to TRBD1. Germline CDR1 is LNHDA and CDR2 is SQIVND (reference sequence). V shed 6 bases, J shed 7 bases, and the junction held 5 bases outside the gene matches. The CDR3 extends over 14 amino acids. The chain's CDR3 is CASRSTGGGEKLFF. The CDR3 nucleotides read TGTGCCAGTAGATCGACAGGGGGCGGTGAAAAACTGTTTTTT.

The chain employs TRBV28 and TRBJ1-1; no clear D. Trimming stripped 3 bases from V and 5 bases from J, with 13 bases between. There are 14 residues in the CDR3. Germline CDR1 MDHEN, CDR2 SYDVKM. CDR3 in DNA: TGTGCCAGCAGTTTTTGGGGAGGGAAAACTGAAGCTTTCTTT. Translated, it gives CASSFWGGKTEAFF.

The V gene is TRBV20-1, the J gene TRBJ2-5; D gene unclear. V lost 3 bases and J 2 bases, leaving 10 bases between the germline ends. The CDR3 is 13 amino acids. Looked up from germline, CDR1 is DFQATT and CDR2 is SNEGSKA (reference sequence). CDR3 amino acids: CSASSARQETQYF. The CDR3 coding sequence is TGCAGTGCTAGTTCGGCCAGGCAAGAGACCCAGTACTTC.

The chain uses TRBV28 and TRBJ2-7; 9 bases are a match to TRBD1. This CDR3 is 15 amino acids long. The germline V gene encodes CDR1 MDHEN and CDR2 SYDVKM. J gave up 3 bases and V 4 bases, and 7 bases lay outside the gene matches. This CDR3 reads CASSSPGTGSYEQYF. Written as DNA, the CDR3 is TGTGCCAGCAGTTCCCCCGGGACAGGGAGCTACGAGCAGTACTTC.